A single sample gave rise to the 20 T cell receptor beta chains below, sequenced in a study of cytomegalovirus exposure and HLA in healthy donors. 13 Jbeta primers and 60 Vbeta primers were used for the PCR. Repertoires were generated with immunoSEQ multiplex PCR, while TCRdb's copy carries only in-frame clones and drops some. The sample holds about 110,000 clones, around 67% seen once. Specimen: PBMCs. These receptors came from a woman aged 40 to 50 in good health and CMV-seropositive.

This clone was found a few times. The rearrangement joins TRBV18 to TRBJ1-2; D is possibly TRBD1 (5 bases). CDR3 length: 16 amino acids. The germline V gene has CDR1 KGHSH and CDR2 LQKENI. Trimming took off 0 bases at V and 3 bases at J, with 14 bases between the two ends. CDR3 in DNA: TGTGCCAGCTCACCACCTGGACACTCCAGGGACTATGGCTACACCTTC. It translates to CASSPPGHSRDYGYTF.

The chain carries TRBV4-1 and TRBJ1-5, with 9 bases lining up with TRBD1. Germline V gene sequence: CDR1 MGHRA, CDR2 YSYEKL. Trimming took 2 bases from V and 2 from J; bases not matched to a gene: 7. The CDR3 spans 17 residues. As DNA, the CDR3 is TGCGCCAGCAGCCAAATAACAGGGGGCGCCGGCAATCAGCCCCAGCATTTT. This encodes CASSQITGGAGNQPQHF.

The V gene is TRBV2, the J gene TRBJ2-5, with D maybe TRBD2 (5 bases). Germline loops: CDR1 SNHLY, CDR2 FYNNEI. The V end lost 6 bases, the J end lost 9 bases, and 8 bases lay between the germline ends. The CDR3 runs 10 residues. CDR3 sequence (DNA): TGTGCCAGCAGGGACGGGGCCCAGTACTTC. This encodes CASRDGAQYF.

The chain has TRBV6-5 and TRBJ2-7; possibly TRBD1 for D (6 bases). Germline V lookup: CDR1 MNHEY, CDR2 SVGAGI. The CDR3 consists of 13 residues. Trimming took off 8 bases at V and 3 bases at J, with 14 bases between the two ends. The CDR3 here is CASARDTVYEQYF. DNA for the CDR3: TGTGCCAGCGCCCGGGACACAGTCTACGAGCAGTACTTC.

This chain connects TRBV5-1 to TRBJ1-4; the match to TRBD1 covers 11 bases. CDR3 size: 17 residues. Germline V gives CDR1 SGHRS, CDR2 YFSETQ. V lost 4 bases and J lost 8; bases outside the gene matches: 13. The CDR3 reads CASSPGQGADSREKLFF. CDR3 nucleotide sequence: TGCGCCAGCAGCCCAGGACAGGGGGCGGATAGTAGGGAAAAACTGTTTTTT. The full variable domain, rest sourced from reference TRBV5-1 and TRBJ1-4, is KAGVTQTPRYLIKTRGQQVTLSCSPISGHRSVSWYQQTPGQGLQFLFEYFSETQRNKGNFPGRFSGRQFSNSRSEMNVSTLELGDSALYLCASSPGQGADSREKLFFGSGTQLSVL.

This chain uses TRBV9 with TRBJ1-2; perhaps TRBD1 as D (6 bases). Germline V gene data show CDR1 as SGDLS and CDR2 as YYNGEE. This CDR3 region has 15 residues. V lost 3 bases and J 2 bases, leaving 14 bases between the germline ends. The CDR3 DNA is TGTGCCAGCAGCGCGGGGGGGCCCGCAAACTATGGCTACACCTTC. Its protein is CASSAGGPANYGYTF.

The chain combines TRBV6-5 with TRBJ2-7; 7 bases line up with TRBD1. CDR1 and CDR2 from the germline V gene are MNHEY and SVGAGI. The trim removed 6 bases at V and 2 bases at J, leaving 4 bases unmatched. The CDR3 runs to 13 residues. The CDR3 is CASRPGQPYEQYF. CDR3 nucleotide sequence: TGTGCCAGCAGGCCGGGACAGCCCTACGAGCAGTACTTC.

J is TRBJ1-4 and V is TRBV15; 8 nucleotides match TRBD1. The length of the CDR3 is 15 residues. The V gene's germline CDR1 is LNHNV and CDR2 YYDKDF (reference sequence). V gave up 2 bases and J gave up 8 bases; unmatched junction bases: 7. The CDR3 DNA is TGTGCCACCAGCAGACCAACAGGGGGGCTCGAAAAACTGTTTTTT. Its translation: CATSRPTGGLEKLFF.

This chain uses TRBV5-1 with TRBJ1-4; a weak D match, TRBD1 (6 bases). Germline V gene data show CDR1 as SGHRS and CDR2 as YFSETQ. V was pared by 4 bases and J by 5 bases, with 24 bases between. The CDR3 extends over 18 amino acids. This CDR3 reads CASSLGSGPGHQNEKLFF. In DNA, the CDR3 is TGCGCCAGCAGCCTAGGGAGTGGACCGGGACACCAAAATGAAAAACTGTTTTTT.

V is TRBV6-1 and J is TRBJ2-3; 7 bases map to TRBD2. This CDR3 has 14 residues. The germline gives CDR1 MNHNS, CDR2 SASEGT. J gave up 2 bases and V 10 bases, and 9 bases lay outside the gene matches. CDR3 DNA sequence: TGTGCCACCATGAGCGGGAAGTACACAGATACGCAGTATTTT. It translates to CATMSGKYTDTQYF.

The V gene is TRBV7-9, the J gene TRBJ1-1, with D possibly TRBD1 on 5 matching bases. The CDR3 spans 16 residues. Germline lookup yields CDR1 SEHNR and CDR2 FQNEAQ (reference sequence). V was trimmed by 5 bases and J by 4 bases, leaving 20 bases between them. CDR3 sequence reads: CASSPNYGSGSTEAFF. CDR3 in DNA: TGTGCCAGCAGCCCAAACTACGGCTCAGGGTCCACTGAAGCTTTCTTT.

The rearrangement links TRBV4-3 to TRBJ1-6; D might be TRBD1 (5 bases). From germline, CDR1 is LGHNA and CDR2 YSLEER. V was shortened by 0 bases and J by 0 bases, with 18 bases between the two germline ends. There are 20 residues in the CDR3. CDR3 DNA: TGCGCCAGCAGCCAAGATATTGAGGGGTCGGGGGGCTCCTATAATTCACCCCTCCACTTT. Protein sequence: CASSQDIEGSGGSYNSPLHF.

The V call is TRBV5-1, the J call TRBJ1-4; no firm D call. Germline values: CDR1 SGHRS, CDR2 YFSETQ. V was clipped by 5 bases and J by 4 bases, with 15 bases between them. The CDR3 covers 15 residues. The CDR3 region has the DNA TGCGCCAGCAGACGCCCCTTCGAGGGTAATGAAAAACTGTTTTTT. This encodes CASRRPFEGNEKLFF. The entire variable domain, with the rest obtained from reference TRBV5-1 and TRBJ1-4, is as follows: KAGVTQTPRYLIKTRGQQVTLSCSPISGHRSVSWYQQTPGQGLQFLFEYFSETQRNKGNFPGRFSGRQFSNSRSEMNVSTLELGDSALYLCASRRPFEGNEKLFFGSGTQLSVL.

The chain recombines TRBV30 with TRBJ1-6, with a weak D call TRBD1 (5 bases). Trimming stripped 4 bases from V and 2 bases from J, with 9 bases between. CDR1 is GTSNPN and CDR2 is SVGIG in the germline V gene (reference sequence). This CDR3 spans 14 amino acids. The CDR3 reads CAWIGGTYNSPLHF. In nucleotides, the CDR3 is TGTGCCTGGATCGGGGGGACCTATAATTCACCCCTCCACTTT.

This CDR3 is CASSRLSQGVGGTQYF. The CDR3 bases are TGTGCCAGCAGCCGGCTTTCACAGGGGGTAGGAGGGACCCAGTACTTC. This chain uses TRBV11-2 with TRBJ2-5, with 8 nucleotides matching TRBD1. The CDR3 is made up of 16 amino acids. Germline V gene sequence: CDR1 SGHAT, CDR2 FQNNGV. Trimming removed 5 bases from V and 7 bases from J; junction bases left unmatched: 15. The whole variable domain, filled in from reference TRBV11-2 and TRBJ2-5, reads EAGVAQSPRYKIIEKRQSVAFWCNPISGHATLYWYQQILGQGPKLLIQFQNNGVVDDSQLPKDRFSAERLKGVDSTLKIQPAKLEDSAVYLCASSRLSQGVGGTQYFGPGTRLLVL.

This sequence joins TRBV6-1 and TRBJ1-6; 12 bases are a match to TRBD1. This CDR3 is 15 amino acids long. Trimming removed 6 bases from V and 8 bases from J; junction bases left unmatched: 5. Germline-derived CDR1 and CDR2 are MNHNS and SASEGT. The CDR3: CASRGGTGGDSPLHF. CDR3 nucleotide sequence: TGTGCCAGCAGGGGTGGGACAGGGGGCGATTCACCCCTCCACTTT.

The V gene is TRBV19, the J gene TRBJ2-3; D may be TRBD2 (6 bases). The length of the CDR3 is 14 residues. CDR1 is LNHDA, CDR2 SQIVND, per germline (reference sequence). The V and J ends lost 4 bases and 2 bases respectively, with 10 bases between them. The CDR3 nucleotides read TGTGCCAGTAGTAGTCGGGGGATCACAGATACGCAGTATTTT. This translates into CASSSRGITDTQYF.

This clone showed up just once. V gene TRBV6-1 combines with J gene TRBJ2-1, with 8 bases lining up with TRBD1. Unmatched junction bases numbered 6, after V lost 4 bases and J lost 7 bases. Germline CDR1 reads MNHNS; CDR2 reads SASEGT. The CDR3 has 14 amino acids. CDR3 sequence: CASSGTGKSNEQFF. The CDR3 nucleotides read TGTGCCAGCAGTGGGACAGGGAAAAGTAATGAGCAGTTCTTC.

The chain uses TRBV19 and TRBJ1-5; D might be TRBD1 (5 bases). The CDR3 sequence is 13 residues long. CDR1 is LNHDA, CDR2 SQIVND, per germline (reference sequence). Trimming shortened V by 3 bases and J by 9 bases, and 12 bases separated the two germline ends. The CDR3 sequence: CASSIWGGRPQHF. CDR3 nucleotide sequence: TGTGCCAGTAGTATCTGGGGGGGTCGGCCCCAGCATTTT.

The V gene is TRBV5-1, the J gene TRBJ2-3; TRBD1 matches 8 bases. CDR1 and CDR2 (germline): SGHRS, YFSETQ. The V segment lost 2 bases and the J segment 2 bases; nucleotides outside the gene matches: 4. CDR3 length equals 15 residues. The CDR3 reads CASSLGQGHTDTQYF. In DNA form, the CDR3 reads TGCGCCAGCAGCTTAGGACAGGGCCACACAGATACGCAGTATTTT.